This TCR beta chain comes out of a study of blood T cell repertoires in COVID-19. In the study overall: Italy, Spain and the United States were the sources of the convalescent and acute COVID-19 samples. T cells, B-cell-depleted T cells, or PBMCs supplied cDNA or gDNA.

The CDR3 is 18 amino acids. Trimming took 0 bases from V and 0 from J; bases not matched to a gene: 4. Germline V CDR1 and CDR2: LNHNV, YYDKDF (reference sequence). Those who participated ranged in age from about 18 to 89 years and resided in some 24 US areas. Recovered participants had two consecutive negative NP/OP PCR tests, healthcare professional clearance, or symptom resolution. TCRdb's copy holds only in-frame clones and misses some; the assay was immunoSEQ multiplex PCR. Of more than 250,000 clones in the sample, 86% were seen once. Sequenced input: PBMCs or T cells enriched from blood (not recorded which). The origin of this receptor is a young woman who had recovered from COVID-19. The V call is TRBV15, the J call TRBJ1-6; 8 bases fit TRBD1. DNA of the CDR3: TGTGCCACCAGCAGAGAACAGGGGGGATACTCCTATAATTCACCCCTCCACTTT. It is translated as CATSREQGGYSYNSPLHF.